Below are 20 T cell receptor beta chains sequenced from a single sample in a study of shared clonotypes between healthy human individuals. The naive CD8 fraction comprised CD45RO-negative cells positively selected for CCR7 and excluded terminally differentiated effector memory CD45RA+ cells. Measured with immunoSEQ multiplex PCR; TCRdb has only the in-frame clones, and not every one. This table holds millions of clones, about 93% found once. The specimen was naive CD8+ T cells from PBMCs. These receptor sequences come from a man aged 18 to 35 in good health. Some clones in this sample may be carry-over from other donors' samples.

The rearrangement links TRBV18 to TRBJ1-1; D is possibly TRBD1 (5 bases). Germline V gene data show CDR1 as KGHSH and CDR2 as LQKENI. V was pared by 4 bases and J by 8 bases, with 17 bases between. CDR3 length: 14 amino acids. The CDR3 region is CASSQAGTSREAFF. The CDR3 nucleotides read TGTGCCAGCTCACAGGCAGGGACTTCAAGGGAAGCTTTCTTT.

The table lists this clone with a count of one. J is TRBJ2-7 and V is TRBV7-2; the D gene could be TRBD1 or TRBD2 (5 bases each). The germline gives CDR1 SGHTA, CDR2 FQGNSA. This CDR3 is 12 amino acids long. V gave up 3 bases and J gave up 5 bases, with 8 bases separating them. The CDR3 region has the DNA TGTGCCAGCAGCTTCGGGGACCACGAGCAGTACTTC. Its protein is CASSFGDHEQYF.

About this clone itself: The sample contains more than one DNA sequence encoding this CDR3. CDR3 nucleotide sequence: TGTGCCAGCAGCTTGAGCGGAAGCTCCTACGAGCAGTACTTC. This codes for CASSLSGSSYEQYF. This rearrangement joins TRBV5-6 to TRBJ2-7; maybe TRBD2 (5 bases). The CDR3 spans 14 residues. CDR1 is SGHDT, CDR2 YYEEEE, per germline. V shed 1 base and J shed 0 bases, with 8 bases lying between them.

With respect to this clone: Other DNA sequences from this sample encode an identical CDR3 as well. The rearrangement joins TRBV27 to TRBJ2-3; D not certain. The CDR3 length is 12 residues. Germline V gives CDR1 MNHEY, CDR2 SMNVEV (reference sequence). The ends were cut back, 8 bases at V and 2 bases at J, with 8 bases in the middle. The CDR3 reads CASSRLTDTQYF. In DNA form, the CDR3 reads TGTGCCAGCTCCCGGCTCACAGATACGCAGTATTTT.

The CDR3 nucleotides are TGTGCCAGCACTATAACGGTGAACACTGAAGCTTTCTTT. Its protein is CASTITVNTEAFF. The chain joins TRBV28 to TRBJ1-1, with unresolved D. V shed 7 bases and J shed 0 bases, with 9 bases lying between them. This CDR3 has 13 amino acids. Germline V gives CDR1 MDHEN, CDR2 SYDVKM.

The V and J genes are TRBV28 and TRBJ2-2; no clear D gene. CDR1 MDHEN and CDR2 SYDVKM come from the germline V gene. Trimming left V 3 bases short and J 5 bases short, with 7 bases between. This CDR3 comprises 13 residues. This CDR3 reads CASSLMETGELFF. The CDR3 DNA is TGTGCCAGCAGTTTGATGGAGACCGGGGAGCTGTTTTTT.

CDR3 nucleotides: TGTGCCAGCAGCTTAGGTCCGGGGGCAGGTGAGCAGTACTTC. It is translated as CASSLGPGAGEQYF. This rearrangement joins TRBV11-2 to TRBJ2-7; D possibly uses TRBD1 or TRBD2 (6 bases each). Germline V CDR1 and CDR2: SGHAT, FQNNGV. V was trimmed by 1 base and J by 7 bases, leaving 14 bases between them. This CDR3 has 14 residues.

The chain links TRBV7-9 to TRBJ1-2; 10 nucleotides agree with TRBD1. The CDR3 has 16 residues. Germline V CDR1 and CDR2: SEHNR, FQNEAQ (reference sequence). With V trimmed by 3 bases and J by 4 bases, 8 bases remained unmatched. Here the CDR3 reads CASSFSDRGNVYGYTF. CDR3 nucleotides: TGTGCCAGCAGCTTCTCGGACAGGGGGAACGTCTATGGCTACACCTTC.

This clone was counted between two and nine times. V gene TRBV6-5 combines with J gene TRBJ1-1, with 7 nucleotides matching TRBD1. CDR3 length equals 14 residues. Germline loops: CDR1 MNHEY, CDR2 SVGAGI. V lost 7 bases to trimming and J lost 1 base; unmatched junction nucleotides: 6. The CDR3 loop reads CASTQDRRNTEAFF. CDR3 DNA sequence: TGTGCCAGCACTCAGGACAGGAGGAACACTGAAGCTTTCTTT.

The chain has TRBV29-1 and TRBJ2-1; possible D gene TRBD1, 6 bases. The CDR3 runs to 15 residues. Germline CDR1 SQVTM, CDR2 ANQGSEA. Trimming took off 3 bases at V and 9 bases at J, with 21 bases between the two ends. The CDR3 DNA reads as TGCAGCGTTGACGGGACACCCCCTTCGGCGTCTGAGCAGTTCTTC. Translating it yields CSVDGTPPSASEQFF.

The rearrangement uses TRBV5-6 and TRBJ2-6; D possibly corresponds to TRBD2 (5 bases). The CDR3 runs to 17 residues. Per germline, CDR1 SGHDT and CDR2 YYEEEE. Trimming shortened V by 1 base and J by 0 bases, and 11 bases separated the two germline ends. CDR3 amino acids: CASSLLDYLSGANVLTF. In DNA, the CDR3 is TGTGCCAGCAGCTTGTTAGACTACCTCTCTGGGGCCAACGTCCTGACTTTC.

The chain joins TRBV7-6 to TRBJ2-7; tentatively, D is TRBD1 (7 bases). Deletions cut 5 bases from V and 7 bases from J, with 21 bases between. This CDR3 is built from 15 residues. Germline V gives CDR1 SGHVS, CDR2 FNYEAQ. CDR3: CASSGRQGGLREQYF. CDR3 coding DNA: TGTGCCAGCAGCGGGCGACAGGGAGGTTTACGAGAGCAGTACTTC.

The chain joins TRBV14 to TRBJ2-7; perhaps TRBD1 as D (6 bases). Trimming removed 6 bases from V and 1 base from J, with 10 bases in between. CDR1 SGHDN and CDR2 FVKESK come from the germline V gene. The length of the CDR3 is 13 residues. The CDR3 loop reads CASSQQGSYEQYF. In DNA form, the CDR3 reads TGTGCCAGCAGTCAACAGGGATCCTACGAGCAGTACTTC.

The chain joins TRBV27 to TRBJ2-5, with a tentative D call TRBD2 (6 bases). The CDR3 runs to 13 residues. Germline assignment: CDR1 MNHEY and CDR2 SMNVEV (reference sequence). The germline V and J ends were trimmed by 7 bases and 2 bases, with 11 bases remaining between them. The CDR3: CASTGGVQETQYF. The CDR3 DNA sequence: TGTGCCAGCACTGGAGGGGTTCAAGAGACCCAGTACTTC.

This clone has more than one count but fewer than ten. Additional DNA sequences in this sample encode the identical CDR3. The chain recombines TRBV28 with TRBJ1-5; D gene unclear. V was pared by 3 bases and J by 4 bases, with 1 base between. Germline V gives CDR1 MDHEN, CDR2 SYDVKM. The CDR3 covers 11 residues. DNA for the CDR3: TGTGCCAGCAGTTTTAATCAGCCCCAGCATTTT. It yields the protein CASSFNQPQHF.

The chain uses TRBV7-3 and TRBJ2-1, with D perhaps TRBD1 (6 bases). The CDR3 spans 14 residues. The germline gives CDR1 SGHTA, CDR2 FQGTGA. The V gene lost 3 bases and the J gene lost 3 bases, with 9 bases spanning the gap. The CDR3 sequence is CASSLGADYNEQFF. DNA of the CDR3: TGTGCCAGCAGCTTGGGGGCGGACTACAATGAGCAGTTCTTC. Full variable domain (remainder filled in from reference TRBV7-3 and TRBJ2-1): GAGVSQTPSNKVTEKGKYVELRCDPISGHTALYWYRQSLGQGPEFLIYFQGTGAADDSGLPNDRFFAVRPEGSVSTLKIQRTERGDSAVYLCASSLGADYNEQFFGPGTRLTVL.

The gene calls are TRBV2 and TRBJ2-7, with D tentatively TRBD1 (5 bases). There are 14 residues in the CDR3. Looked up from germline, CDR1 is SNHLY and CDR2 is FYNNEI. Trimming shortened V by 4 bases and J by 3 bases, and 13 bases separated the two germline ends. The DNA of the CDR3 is TGTGCCAGCAGTGCGCGAGCAGGGAACTACGAGCAGTACTTC. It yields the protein CASSARAGNYEQYF.

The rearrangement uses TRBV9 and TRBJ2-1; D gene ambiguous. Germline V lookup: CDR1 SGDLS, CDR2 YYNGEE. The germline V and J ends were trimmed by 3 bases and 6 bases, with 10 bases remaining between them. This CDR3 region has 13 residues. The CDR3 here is CASSGSYGNEQFF. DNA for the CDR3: TGTGCCAGCAGCGGTTCCTACGGCAATGAGCAGTTCTTC. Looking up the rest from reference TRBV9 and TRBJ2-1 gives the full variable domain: DSGVTQTPKHLITATGQRVTLRCSPRSGDLSVYWYQQSLDQGLQFLIQYYNGEERAKGNILERFSAQQFPDLHSELNLSSLELGDSALYFCASSGSYGNEQFFGPGTRLTVL.

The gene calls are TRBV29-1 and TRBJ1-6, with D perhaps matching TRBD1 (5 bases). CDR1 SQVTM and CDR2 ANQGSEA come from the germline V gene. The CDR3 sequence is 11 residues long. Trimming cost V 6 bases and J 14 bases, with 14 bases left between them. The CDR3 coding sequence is TGCAGCGTGCGGGTCGGGGGGGCCCTCCACTTT. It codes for CSVRVGGALHF.

The CDR3 coding sequence is TGTGCCAGCAGTGGCTCCCTGAGCTCCTACAATGAGCAGTTCTTC. Protein product: CASSGSLSSYNEQFF. The V call is TRBV6-1, the J call TRBJ2-1, with unresolved D. V lost 4 bases and J 0 bases, leaving 10 bases between the germline ends. The germline V gene encodes CDR1 MNHNS and CDR2 SASEGT. CDR3 length equals 15 residues.